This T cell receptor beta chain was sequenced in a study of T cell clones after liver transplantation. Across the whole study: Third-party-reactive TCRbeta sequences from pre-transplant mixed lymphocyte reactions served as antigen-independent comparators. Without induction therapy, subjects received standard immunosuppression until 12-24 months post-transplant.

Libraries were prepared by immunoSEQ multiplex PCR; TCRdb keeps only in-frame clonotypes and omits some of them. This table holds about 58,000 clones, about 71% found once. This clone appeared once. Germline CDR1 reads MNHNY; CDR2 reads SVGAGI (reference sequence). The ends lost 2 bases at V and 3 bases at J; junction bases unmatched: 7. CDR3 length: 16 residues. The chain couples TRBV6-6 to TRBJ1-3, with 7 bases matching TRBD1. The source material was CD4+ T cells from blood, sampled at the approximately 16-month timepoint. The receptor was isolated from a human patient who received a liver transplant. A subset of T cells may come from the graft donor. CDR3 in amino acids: CASSYPRTGLGNTIYF. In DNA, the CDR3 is TGTGCCAGCAGTTACCCGCGGACAGGACTTGGAAACACCATATATTTT.